Sequencing of this T cell receptor beta chain was carried out in a study of blood T cell repertoires in COVID-19. Study background: Whether acute or convalescent, the COVID-19 samples came from the United States, Italy and Spain. Sources were T cells, B-cell-depleted T cells, or PBMCs; the material itself was cDNA or gDNA.

Those enrolled in Seattle joined during active infection and were followed longitudinally afterward. Germline V CDR1 and CDR2: SGHTA, FQGNSA. Trimming cost V 1 base and J 4 bases; bases outside gene matches: 6. The CDR3 is 16 amino acids. As originally analysed: For nucleated cells, counts were estimated from reference gene primer amplification. TCRdb's table, derived via immunoSEQ multiplex PCR, lists solely in-frame clones and lacks some. V and J calls and clone size follow that table, whereas D and trimming were derived from the DNA. Of under 300,000 clones in the sample, 86% were seen once. This chain connects TRBV7-2 to TRBJ1-1, with 10 bases aligning to TRBD1. The specimen sequenced was peripheral blood. The receptor was derived from a woman in her seventies with COVID-19, enrolled during active disease. The CDR3 here is CASSLGMTGGVTEAFF. In nucleotides, the CDR3 is TGTGCCAGCAGCTTAGGTATGACAGGGGGCGTCACTGAAGCTTTCTTT.